The clone carrying this T cell receptor beta chain was detected many times. This sample is part of a study of T-cell memory formation after mild COVID-19. Study context: Largely, TCR clusters stayed within a single donor.

V lost 0 bases, J lost 0 bases, and 15 bases lay in between. Germline V gene data show CDR1 as DFQATT and CDR2 as SNEGSKA (reference sequence). The CDR3 is made up of 17 amino acids. TCRdb re-called the 5' RACE reads through MiXCR, storing one row per CDR3 protein. The sample lists about 40,000 distinct CDR3 sequences; approximately 6.5% were seen once. Sequenced material: PBMCs or a T cell subset sorted from them (not recorded which). The chain uses TRBV20-1 and TRBJ1-5; D not certain. The TCR originated in an adult who had mild COVID-19 (a few samples of this study predate the infection). Cell type and time point are not known. CDR3 sequence: CSARDWAADNSNQPQHF. The CDR3 DNA reads TGCAGTGCTAGAGATTGGGCGGCAGACAATAGCAATCAGCCCCAGCATTTT.